The rows below give T cell receptor beta chains drawn from one sample of a study of blood T cells in healthy people across ages. Each CDR3 protein gets one entry after TCRdb re-called the 5' RACE reads with MiXCR. Of under 2,000,000 distinct CDR3 sequences listed, 49% are singletons. Sequenced input: blood. The source is a woman aged 35 to 49 in good health. CDR3s include the opening cysteine and the closing phenylalanine or tryptophan. The order of the fields is clone size, D gene, J gene, V gene, CDR3 DNA, CDR3 protein. The D gene is left open where the match is weak. Only part of the rows carry a size: once, few, many, or a class if the clone is expanded.

>-|TRBD1|TRBJ2-5|TRBV27
TGTGCCAGCAGTTTGTTTTCCGGGACAGCACAAGAGACCCAGTACTTC
CASSLFSGTAQETQYF
>-|-|TRBJ2-7|TRBV7-9
TGTGCCAGCAGCTTCAAAGGCGGAGGAAACTACGAGCAGTACTTC
CASSFKGGGNYEQYF
>-|TRBD2|TRBJ2-3|TRBV9
TGTGCCAGACGAGGCGAACTAGCGGGGAACACAGATACGCAGTATTTT
CARRGELAGNTDTQYF
>-|-|TRBJ2-3|TRBV20-1
TGCAGTGCTAGAGATCCCCTCGGCGGCGGCGCAAGCACAGATACGCAGTATTTT
CSARDPLGGGASTDTQYF
>-|TRBD1|TRBJ1-6|TRBV5-6
TGTGCCAGCAGCTTGCCCCAGACAGGGGCTAATTCACCCCTCCACTTT
CASSLPQTGANSPLHF
>-|-|TRBJ1-2|TRBV6-1
TGTGCCAGCAGTGAAGCCACAAGAAACTATGGCTACACCTTC
CASSEATRNYGYTF
>-|-|TRBJ2-1|TRBV4-3
TGCGCCAGCAGCCAAGAGCGGTATTATTACAATGAGCAGTTCTTC
CASSQERYYYNEQFF
>once|-|TRBJ1-5|TRBV18
TGTGCCAGCTCACCCGACGGGGAGGCAAATCAGCCCCAGCATTTT
CASSPDGEANQPQHF
>-|-|TRBJ2-6|TRBV6-1
TGTGCCAGCAGTGAATGGGGCCACTCTGGGGCCAACGTCCTGACTTTC
CASSEWGHSGANVLTF
>few|-|TRBJ2-3|TRBV20-1
TGCAGTGCTAGAGTACCCCAAAGCTACACAGATACGCAGTATTTT
CSARVPQSYTDTQYF
>few|-|TRBJ2-7|TRBV28
TGTGCCAGCAGTTTCATAGGGAGCGAGCAGTACTTC
CASSFIGSEQYF
>many|TRBD2|TRBJ2-5|TRBV3-1
TGTGCCAGCAGCCCAGTGGCTAGCGGGGGGCAAGAGACCCAGTACTTC
CASSPVASGGQETQYF
>-|-|TRBJ2-5|TRBV28
TGTGCCAGCAGTTCCCCGACATCTCCTAGGGGGGAGACCCAGTACTTC
CASSSPTSPRGETQYF
>-|TRBD2|TRBJ2-5|TRBV20-1
TGCAGTGCTAGAGATAGTAGAACTAGCGGGCCGGCGGAGACCCAGTACTTC
CSARDSRTSGPAETQYF
>-|-|TRBJ2-5|TRBV29-1
TGCAGCTCGAGCAGGGCGGGGGAGACCCAGTACTTC
CSSSRAGETQYF
>-|-|TRBJ2-1|TRBV28
TGTGCCAGCAGTGAACAGGTTCGGTATGAGCAGTTCTTC
CASSEQVRYEQFF
>-|-|TRBJ1-1|TRBV4-1
TGCGCCAGCAGCCAAGTCACAGGGATTTTGACTGAAGCTTTCTTT
CASSQVTGILTEAFF
>-|-|TRBJ2-1|TRBV27
TGTGCCAGCAGTCCCAATCCGGGTGGGTGGCTCTACGAGCAGTTCTTC
CASSPNPGGWLYEQFF
>-|-|TRBJ2-7|TRBV18
TGTGCCAGCTCACTGGAAGGGGGGGGAGTTCGTCGGGAGCAGTACTTC
CASSLEGGGVRREQYF
>few|-|TRBJ2-7|TRBV7-2
TGTGCCAGCAGCTTCTCCCCCGGCAGGGAGAGCGAGCAGTACTTC
CASSFSPGRESEQYF